This note documents a single T cell receptor (beta chain) sequence. Its target is unknown. This sample stems from a study of cytomegalovirus exposure and HLA in healthy donors. Notes on the study in general: A cluster of highly shared sequence variants was likely a sequencing artifact.

60 Vbeta and 13 Jbeta primers were used in PCR. Clones were sequenced by immunoSEQ multiplex PCR, and TCRdb holds only the in-frame ones, with some missing. There are hundreds of thousands of clones in the sample; over 60% occur only once, and about 1.7% lies in the top ten. The germline V and J ends were trimmed by 0 bases and 0 bases, with 6 bases remaining between them. CDR3 size: 14 residues. Germline lookup yields CDR1 SQVTM and CDR2 ANQGSEA. The origin of this receptor is a male donor in good health and CMV-seronegative. Sequencing input: PBMCs. The chain recombines TRBV29-1 with TRBJ1-3; D ambiguous. The CDR3 nucleotides are TGCAGCGTTGAAGATGACTTCTCTGGAAACACCATATATTTT. Its protein is CSVEDDFSGNTIYF.